This entry lists 25 T cell receptor beta chains sequenced from one sample in a study of blood T cell repertoires in COVID-19. Sequencing was performed with immunoSEQ multiplex PCR; in TCRdb, only in-frame clones are kept and a portion is missing. The sample yields roughly 240,000 clones, 75% to 85% seen once. What was sequenced was peripheral blood. The receptors were gathered from a man aged 50-60 years with COVID-19, enrolled during active disease.

This rearrangement joins TRBV7-8 to TRBJ2-7; 9 bases align to TRBD1. Germline-derived CDR1 and CDR2 are SGHVS and FQNEAQ. The CDR3 length is 14 residues. The J segment lost 7 bases and the V segment lost 6 bases, leaving 10 bases of the junction unmatched. The CDR3, as DNA: TGTGCCAGCAGTCGAGCCCCGGGACAGGGAGAGCAGTACTTC. Residues: CASSRAPGQGEQYF.

This chain uses TRBV18 with TRBJ2-1; possibly TRBD1 for D (5 bases). The CDR3 has 14 residues. CDR1 KGHSH and CDR2 LQKENI come from the germline V gene. Deletions cut 1 base from V and 5 bases from J, with 9 bases between. The CDR3 sequence is CASSPQGRDNEQFF. The CDR3 DNA reads as TGTGCCAGCTCACCACAGGGCAGGGACAATGAGCAGTTCTTC. The variable domain in full, completed from reference TRBV18 and TRBJ2-1, reads NAGVMQNPRHLVRRRGQEARLRCSPMKGHSHVYWYRQLPEEGLKFMVYLQKENIIDESGMPKERFSAEFPKEGPSILRIQQVVRGDSAAYFCASSPQGRDNEQFFGPGTRLTVL.

This chain connects TRBV9 to TRBJ1-5, with a possible D match to TRBD1 (6 bases). Germline lookup yields CDR1 SGDLS and CDR2 YYNGEE. Trimming removed 1 base from V and 4 bases from J, with 12 bases in between. The CDR3 runs 15 residues. The DNA of the CDR3 is TGTGCCAGCAGCGTATACCCAGGGGCTAATCAGCCCCAGCATTTT. Translating it yields CASSVYPGANQPQHF.

The V call is TRBV6-6, the J call TRBJ2-7; 9 bases line up with TRBD1. V gave up 6 bases and J gave up 4 bases; unmatched junction bases: 4. The CDR3 is 13 residues long. The germline gives CDR1 MNHNY, CDR2 SVGAGI (reference sequence). CDR3 loop: CASSNRGLYEQYF. The CDR3 nucleotides are TGTGCCAGCAGCAACAGGGGGCTTTACGAGCAGTACTTC.

V usage is TRBV7-8 and J usage is TRBJ2-1; D may be TRBD1 (6 bases). CDR3 length equals 13 residues. Per germline, CDR1 SGHVS and CDR2 FQNEAQ. Trimming took off 2 bases at V and 11 bases at J, with 13 bases between the two ends. CDR3 amino acids: CASSLLVQGQQFF. The DNA of the CDR3 is TGTGCCAGCAGCTTATTGGTTCAGGGGCAGCAGTTCTTC.

The gene calls are TRBV18 and TRBJ1-5, with 8 bases fitting TRBD1. CDR1 is KGHSH and CDR2 is LQKENI in the germline V gene. The J segment lost 2 bases and the V segment lost 6 bases, leaving 6 bases of the junction unmatched. This CDR3 has 15 amino acids. CDR3 amino acids: CASSQGASGNQPQHF. CDR3 nucleotide sequence: TGTGCCAGCTCGCAGGGGGCTTCGGGCAATCAGCCCCAGCATTTT.

This clone was observed a few times. The rearrangement joins TRBV19 to TRBJ1-3, with D hard to call. Germline CDR1 LNHDA, CDR2 SQIVND (reference sequence). The CDR3 contains 15 residues. Trimming took off 5 bases at V and 0 bases at J, with 11 bases between the two ends. The CDR3, as DNA: TGTGCCAGTAGTTTGGTCGGGAGCTCTGGAAACACCATATATTTT. It encodes CASSLVGSSGNTIYF.

V is TRBV18 and J is TRBJ1-5; D perhaps matches TRBD1 (5 bases). The ends were cut back, 2 bases at V and 4 bases at J, with 12 bases in the middle. Per the germline V gene, CDR1 is KGHSH and CDR2 is LQKENI. The CDR3 is 15 residues long. CDR3 sequence (DNA): TGTGCCAGCTCACCAGGGGGGGTGGGGAATCAGCCCCAGCATTTT. The encoded protein is CASSPGGVGNQPQHF. The full variable domain, its missing parts supplied by reference TRBV18 and TRBJ1-5, is NAGVMQNPRHLVRRRGQEARLRCSPMKGHSHVYWYRQLPEEGLKFMVYLQKENIIDESGMPKERFSAEFPKEGPSILRIQQVVRGDSAAYFCASSPGGVGNQPQHFGDGTRLSIL.

This clone was counted a few times. The chain recombines TRBV6-2 or TRBV6-3 with TRBJ1-3; D is perhaps TRBD1 (6 bases). The germline CDR1 and CDR2 sequences are MNHEY and SVGEGT. V dropped 5 bases and J dropped 9 bases, with 14 bases sitting between them. There are 13 residues in the CDR3. CDR3 sequence reads: CASSMGTGTTIYF. CDR3 bases: TGTGCCAGCAGTATGGGAACAGGGACCACCATATATTTT.

This clone was seen a single time. The rearrangement uses TRBV12-3 or TRBV12-4 and TRBJ2-3; weak D call: TRBD2 (7 bases). The CDR3 is 13 amino acids. V was trimmed by 8 bases and J by 4 bases, leaving 13 bases between them. The CDR3 region has the DNA TGTGCCAGCCGTAGGGGGGGTCCAGATACGCAGTATTTT. Protein sequence: CASRRGGPDTQYF.

CDR3 sequence reads: CASSVGQSSYNEQFF. CDR3 DNA sequence: TGTGCCAGCAGCGTGGGCCAAAGCTCCTACAATGAGCAGTTCTTC. The chain combines TRBV9 with TRBJ2-1, with D hard to call. Per germline, CDR1 SGDLS and CDR2 YYNGEE. The V end was cut by 2 bases, the J end by 0 bases, with 9 bases between. The CDR3 runs 15 residues.

A few counts support this clone. The V call is TRBV30, the J call TRBJ1-2; maybe TRBD1 (6 bases). V lost 0 bases, J lost 7 bases, and 12 bases lay in between. The CDR3 runs to 13 residues. Germline V gene sequence: CDR1 GTSNPN, CDR2 SVGIG (reference sequence). CDR3 protein: CAWSVQGPSGYTF. The CDR3 DNA reads as TGTGCCTGGAGTGTACAGGGACCCAGTGGCTACACCTTC.

This clone was recorded only once. The CDR3 sequence: CASSYSRANSPLHF. Written as DNA, the CDR3 is TGTGCCAGCAGTTACTCCAGGGCGAATTCACCCCTCCACTTT. This chain joins TRBV6-5 and TRBJ1-6, with D perhaps TRBD1 (5 bases). The CDR3 has 14 amino acids. Trimming removed 0 bases from V and 7 bases from J, with 7 bases in between. CDR1 is MNHEY and CDR2 is SVGAGI in the germline V gene.

V is TRBV7-8 and J is TRBJ1-6, with 10 bases fitting TRBD1. The CDR3 runs to 17 residues. CDR1 is SGHVS and CDR2 is FQNEAQ in the germline V gene. The V gene end was trimmed by 2 bases and the J gene end by 5 bases; junction bases not matched to a gene: 6. The CDR3 region has the DNA TGTGCCAGCAGCTTACGACAGGGGGCCTTTAATAATTCACCCCTCCACTTT. It codes for CASSLRQGAFNNSPLHF.

The chain has TRBV20-1 and TRBJ1-2, with a weak D call TRBD1 (6 bases). The CDR3 spans 11 residues. Germline loops: CDR1 DFQATT, CDR2 SNEGSKA (reference sequence). The V end was cut by 6 bases, the J end by 7 bases, with 12 bases between. The CDR3 protein is CSAPEGGGYTF. As DNA, the CDR3 is TGCAGTGCCCCCGAAGGGGGTGGCTACACCTTC.

The V call is TRBV19, the J call TRBJ2-7; 11 nucleotides agree with TRBD2. CDR3 length: 15 amino acids. The germline V gene encodes CDR1 LNHDA and CDR2 SQIVND (reference sequence). V lost 6 bases, J lost 3 bases, and 7 bases stayed unmatched. The CDR3 here is CASSDLAGGNYEQYF. The CDR3 nucleotides are TGTGCCAGTAGCGACCTAGCGGGGGGTAACTACGAGCAGTACTTC.

The V gene is TRBV11-2, the J gene TRBJ1-4; TRBD1 aligns across 8 bases. Trimming at V came to 5 bases and at J to 5 bases, leaving 16 bases not matched to a gene. The germline CDR1 and CDR2 sequences are SGHAT and FQNNGV. The CDR3 is 18 residues long. The CDR3 DNA reads TGTGCCAGCAGCACCAACAGGGGGTCTTTAGGAGGAAATGAAAAACTGTTTTTT. This translates into CASSTNRGSLGGNEKLFF. Full variable domain (remainder filled in from reference TRBV11-2 and TRBJ1-4): EAGVAQSPRYKIIEKRQSVAFWCNPISGHATLYWYQQILGQGPKLLIQFQNNGVVDDSQLPKDRFSAERLKGVDSTLKIQPAKLEDSAVYLCASSTNRGSLGGNEKLFFGSGTQLSVL.

This clone was detected only once. The chain has TRBV3-1 (or the pseudogene TRBV3-2) and TRBJ2-7; D remains ambiguous. The CDR3 runs to 13 residues. Germline V gene data show CDR1 as LGHDT and CDR2 as YNNKEL (reference sequence). V lost 4 bases to trimming and J lost 2 bases, with 9 bases between them. CDR3 coding DNA: TGTGCCAGCAGCCGACTTGGAGCCTACGAGCAGTACTTC. It yields the protein CASSRLGAYEQYF.

V gene TRBV7-6 combines with J gene TRBJ2-1; 8 positions agree with TRBD2. The CDR3 runs 16 residues. Germline lookup yields CDR1 SGHVS and CDR2 FNYEAQ. Trimming removed 1 base from V and 4 bases from J; junction bases left unmatched: 6. The CDR3 DNA reads TGTGCCAGCAGCTTAGTTAGCGGGGACCCATACAATGAGCAGTTCTTC. This translates into CASSLVSGDPYNEQFF.

V and J are TRBV12-3 or TRBV12-4 and TRBJ1-5; 7 bases map to TRBD1. With 7 bases clipped from V and 5 bases from J, the junction kept 5 bases outside the gene matches. This CDR3 contains 13 residues. For the CDR3, the DNA is TGTGCCAGCAATGGAGGGGGCGATCAGCCCCAGCATTTT. Its protein product is CASNGGGDQPQHF.

This clone was recorded only once. The chain employs TRBV7-9 and TRBJ2-7; 10 bases fit TRBD1. The CDR3 contains 14 residues. Per germline, CDR1 SEHNR and CDR2 FQNEAQ (reference sequence). J lost 7 bases, V lost 2 bases, and 5 bases had no gene match. This CDR3 reads CASSLRTGGEEQYF. The CDR3 DNA reads as TGTGCCAGCAGCTTAAGGACAGGGGGTGAAGAGCAGTACTTC.

The chain uses TRBV7-2 and TRBJ1-5, with D possibly TRBD1 on 5 matching bases. CDR1 is SGHTA and CDR2 is FQGNSA in the germline V gene. The CDR3 spans 15 residues. Trimming pared 3 bases from V and 6 bases from J, leaving 15 bases between. The CDR3 coding sequence is TGTGCCAGCAGCTTCGGGAGGGGTGAGGGTCAGCCCCAGCATTTT. Amino acids: CASSFGRGEGQPQHF. The full variable domain, with the rest looked up from reference TRBV7-2 and TRBJ1-5, is GAGVSQSPSNKVTEKGKDVELRCDPISGHTALYWYRQSLGQGLEFLIYFQGNSAPDKSGLPSDRFSAERTGGSVSTLTIQRTQQEDSAVYLCASSFGRGEGQPQHFGDGTRLSIL.

The chain links TRBV6-5 to TRBJ2-7; 7 positions match TRBD1. CDR3 size: 12 residues. V lost 6 bases to trimming and J lost 2 bases; unmatched junction nucleotides: 1. Germline loops: CDR1 MNHEY, CDR2 SVGAGI. The CDR3 loop is CASRGTAYEQYF. The CDR3 DNA is TGTGCCAGCAGAGGGACAGCCTACGAGCAGTACTTC.

The chain joins TRBV18 to TRBJ2-2; D is unclear. This CDR3 is 14 amino acids long. Germline V lookup: CDR1 KGHSH, CDR2 LQKENI. The V end lost 2 bases, the J end lost 4 bases, and 8 bases lay between the germline ends. CDR3 protein: CASSPKHLTGELFF. The CDR3 DNA reads TGTGCCAGCTCACCAAAGCATCTCACCGGGGAGCTGTTTTTT.

The V and J genes are TRBV4-2 and TRBJ2-7; TRBD1 agrees at 11 bases. Trimming removed 0 bases from V and 3 bases from J; junction bases left unmatched: 10. The CDR3 loop spans 18 amino acids. The germline gives CDR1 LGHNA, CDR2 YNFKEQ. CDR3 loop: CASSQDWGRGTGGYEQYF. In DNA, the CDR3 is TGTGCCAGCAGCCAAGACTGGGGGCGTGGGACAGGGGGCTACGAGCAGTACTTC.